This T cell receptor beta chain was recorded in a study of blood T cells in healthy people across ages. Using a J-beta primer mix together with a sample-barcoded 5' primer, a second PCR was run for roughly 7 to 11 cycles. Via MiXCR, TCRdb re-called the 5' RACE reads, giving one row per CDR3 protein. The sample records roughly 680,000 distinct CDR3 sequences, 45% to 60% being singletons. The CDR3 loop spans 13 amino acids. The germline V gene has CDR1 MDHEN and CDR2 SYDVKM. The ends were cut back, 7 bases at V and 6 bases at J, with 16 bases in the middle. This chain joins TRBV28 and TRBJ2-7, with a possible D match to TRBD2 (6 bases). The sequenced material came from blood. This TCR was recovered from a woman aged 80 or over in good health. The CDR3 protein is CASMEGSGGEQYF. CDR3 bases: TGTGCCAGCATGGAGGGTTCCGGAGGCGAGCAGTACTTC.